This T cell receptor beta chain was identified in a study of T-cell reconstitution after alpha-beta-depleted transplantation in children. Study-wide results and caveats: By about two months after transplant, alpha-beta T cells reportedly arose from several hundred graft clones that had expanded. Day-60 TCRbeta diversity that was high in some patients was derived from surviving recipient T cells and thymic progenitors. T-cell numbers and diversity one year post-transplant derived largely from freshly generated T cells.

The table lists this clonotype with many counts. Its antigen is not identified. Unique molecular identifiers were incorporated into the prepared TCRbeta library. TCRdb analysed the PCR reads with MiXCR anew, one entry per CDR3 protein. The sample shows hundreds of thousands of distinct CDR3 sequences, around 10% of them seen only once. The CDR3 consists of 14 residues. Trimming shortened V by 1 base and J by 4 bases, and 9 bases separated the two germline ends. Germline assignment: CDR1 SGHTA and CDR2 FQGNSA. The sample here was peripheral blood, taken 180 days after TCRalphabeta/CD19-depleted stem cell transplant. This sequence originates from a male patient aged 2-9 years who had a stem cell transplant for chronic granulomatous disease, so the T cells may come from the graft donor. The V gene is TRBV7-2, the J gene TRBJ2-3; D gene ambiguous. The CDR3 is CASSLGISADTQYF. CDR3 nucleotides: TGTGCCAGCAGCTTAGGTATTAGTGCAGATACGCAGTATTTT.